Below, one T cell receptor (beta chain) is given with its context. The antigen is unknown. The CDR3 covers 11 residues. Germline assignment: CDR1 DFQATT and CDR2 SNEGSKA (reference sequence). V was pared by 2 bases and J by 8 bases, with 7 bases between. Some clones are missing from TCRdb's copy, which holds only in-frame ones; the method was immunoSEQ multiplex PCR. The sample holds 2 million to 2.5 million clones, under 95% seen once. These data belong to a study of shared clonotypes between healthy human individuals. Study-wide background: Donors had three CD4 naive, three CD4 memory, two CD8 naive and one CD8 memory plate apiece.

Cells designated naive CD8 were CD45RO-negative and were positively selected for CCR7, with terminally differentiated effector memory CD45RA+ cells excluded. Findings and limits, study-wide: Sharing across a few donors was seen in roughly 5% of naive CD4 clonotypes.

This chain uses TRBV20-1 with TRBJ2-1, with D uncertain. This clonotype originated in a man between 18 and 29 years old in good health. Some clones in this sample may be carry-over from other donors' samples. Sequencing was done on a sample of naive CD8+ T cells from PBMCs. CDR3 in DNA: TGCAGTGCTAGATTAGCATATGAGCAGTTCTTC. Residues: CSARLAYEQFF.